This TCR beta chain was recovered during a study of blood T cell repertoires in COVID-19. Under the authors' procedure: For nucleated cells, counts were estimated from reference gene primer amplification. This table comes from immunoSEQ multiplex PCR, and its TCRdb copy is limited to in-frame clones, with some not included. V, J and clone size reflect that table, while D and trimming were determined from the DNA. The table shows 100,000 to 150,000 clones, with around 86% occurring only once. Germline V CDR1 and CDR2: SGHRS, YFSETQ. The CDR3 consists of 13 residues. Trimming at V came to 4 bases and at J to 7 bases, leaving 6 bases not matched to a gene.

The chain combines TRBV5-1 with TRBJ1-1, with 8 bases matching TRBD1. Sequenced input: peripheral blood. The TCR was taken from a man aged 60 to 75 with acute or convalescent COVID-19. CDR3 in amino acids: CASSKGQGFEAFF. In DNA form, the CDR3 reads TGCGCCAGCAGCAAAGGACAGGGCTTTGAAGCTTTCTTT.